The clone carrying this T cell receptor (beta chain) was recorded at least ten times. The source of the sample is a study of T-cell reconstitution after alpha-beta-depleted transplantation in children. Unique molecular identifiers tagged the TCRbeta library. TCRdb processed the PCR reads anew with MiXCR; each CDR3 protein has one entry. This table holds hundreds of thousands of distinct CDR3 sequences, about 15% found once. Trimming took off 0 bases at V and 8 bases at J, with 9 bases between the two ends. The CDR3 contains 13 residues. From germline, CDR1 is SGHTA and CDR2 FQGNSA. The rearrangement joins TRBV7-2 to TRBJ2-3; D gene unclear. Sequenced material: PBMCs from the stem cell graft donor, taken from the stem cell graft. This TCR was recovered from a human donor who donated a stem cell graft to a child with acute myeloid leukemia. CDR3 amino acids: CASSLAPSGTQYF. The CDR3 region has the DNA TGTGCCAGCAGCTTAGCCCCATCCGGTACGCAGTATTTT.